This is a list of T cell receptor beta chains from one sample in a study of blood T cell repertoires in COVID-19. Sequencing used immunoSEQ multiplex PCR; TCRdb keeps in-frame clones, though not all of them. The sample holds approximately 26,000 clones; roughly 89% are singletons and the top ten take around 1.7%. Source material: peripheral blood. These receptors all stem from a woman in her fifties or sixties with active COVID-19. Each CDR3 is given with its conserved first and last residue. The D gene is left open where the match is weak. Only part of the rows carry a size: once, few, many, or a class if the clone is expanded.

clone size	J gene	D gene	V gene	CDR3 DNA	CDR3 protein
.	TRBJ2-1	.	TRBV4-3	TGCGCCAGCAGCCAGTCCCCGGGACTGAATAACAATGAGCAGTTCTTC	CASSQSPGLNNNEQFF
.	TRBJ2-1	.	TRBV5-5	TGTGCCAGCGCTAACATTCGGGAGACCTACAATGAGCAGTTCTTC	CASANIRETYNEQFF
.	TRBJ2-1	.	TRBV2	TGTGCCAGCAGTCCTCCCAGGGTATTAGGTGGAAATGAGCAGTTCTTC	CASSPPRVLGGNEQFF
.	TRBJ1-2	.	TRBV28	TGTGCCAGTCTTGAGCTGACACCAAACTATGGCTACACCTTC	CASLELTPNYGYTF
.	TRBJ2-7	.	TRBV18	TGTGCCAGCTCACCAGGGGCCACAGGGACCTACGAGCAGTACTTC	CASSPGATGTYEQYF
.	TRBJ2-3	TRBD2	TRBV2	TGTGCCAGCAGTGATGTTAGCGGGGACACAGATACGCAGTATTTT	CASSDVSGDTDTQYF
once	TRBJ2-2	TRBD1	TRBV28	TGTGCCAGCAGTACCCGAGGAAGGGGGCTTACCGGGGAGCTGTTTTTT	CASSTRGRGLTGELFF
.	TRBJ1-1	TRBD1	TRBV7-2	TGTGCCAGCAGCTCCCAGGGGGCGGAGAACACTGAAGCTTTCTTT	CASSSQGAENTEAFF
.	TRBJ2-7	.	TRBV5-1	TGCGCCAGCAGCCCCGTCGGCTCCTACGAGCAGTACTTC	CASSPVGSYEQYF
.	TRBJ1-1	TRBD1	TRBV6-6	TGTGCCAGCAGCCCTGGACAGGGTCTGAACACTGAAGCTTTCTTT	CASSPGQGLNTEAFF
.	TRBJ2-7	.	TRBV7-8	TGTGCCAGCAGCCACCCCTCACGGTCCTACGAGCAGTACTTC	CASSHPSRSYEQYF
.	TRBJ2-7	TRBD2	TRBV7-8	TGTGCCAGCAGCTCCGGGACTAGCGGGAGTTCTCGGTACTTC	CASSSGTSGSSRYF
.	TRBJ2-2	TRBD2	TRBV7-9	TGTGCCAGCAGCTCGACTAGCGGGAGGGCCTCGGAGCTGTTTTTT	CASSSTSGRASELFF
.	TRBJ1-4	TRBD1	TRBV5-4	TGTGCCAGCAGCGGCGGGACAGGGAGCGAAAAACTGTTTTTT	CASSGGTGSEKLFF
.	TRBJ2-5	TRBD2	TRBV5-1	TGCGCCAGCAGCAAGGATCGGGAGGGGACCCAGTACTTC	CASSKDREGTQYF
.	TRBJ2-3	.	TRBV6-6	TGTGCCAGCAGTTACCGCGGCGGCAGTAAAACAGATACGCAGTATTTT	CASSYRGGSKTDTQYF
.	TRBJ2-1	.	TRBV28	TGTGCCAGCAGCGGGGGCGGGAGTGGTGCCTACAATGAGCAGTTCTTC	CASSGGGSGAYNEQFF
.	TRBJ2-3	TRBD2	TRBV5-1	TGCGCCAGCAGCTTGGTCGCGGGAGGCAGGACAGATACGCAGTATTTT	CASSLVAGGRTDTQYF
.	TRBJ2-3	.	TRBV5-4	TGTGCCAGCAGCTTGTCTCCAGGGTCGAAGACAGATACGCAGTATTTT	CASSLSPGSKTDTQYF
.	TRBJ2-1	.	TRBV7-9	TGTGCCAGCAGCTCCAAGATTGGCCCCAACGAGCAGTTCTTC	CASSSKIGPNEQFF
.	TRBJ2-2	.	TRBV28	TGTGCCAGCAGTTCCCCCCCCGGGACAACGAACACCGGGGAGCTGTTTTTT	CASSSPPGTTNTGELFF
once	TRBJ2-3	.	TRBV29-1	TGCAGCGTTGGAGGGTTGGTTTGGGATACGCAGTATTTT	CSVGGLVWDTQYF
once	TRBJ2-1	TRBD1	TRBV6-5	TGTGCCAGCAGTTACTCGGGCGGACAGGGGAATGTTGAGCAGTTCTTC	CASSYSGGQGNVEQFF
.	TRBJ2-3	.	TRBV5-1	TGCGCCAGCAGCTTGGTACCTACCACAGATACGCAGTATTTT	CASSLVPTTDTQYF
.	TRBJ2-1	TRBD1	TRBV29-1	TGCAGCGTCGGACAGGGGGTGGTCAATGAGCAGTTCTTC	CSVGQGVVNEQFF
.	TRBJ1-2	TRBD1	TRBV4-1	TGCGCCAGCAGCCCAATGGACAGGGGAAGTGGCTACACCTTC	CASSPMDRGSGYTF
.	TRBJ2-1	.	TRBV7-5	TGTGTCAGTGGTTGGGTTGTGGGCCTAAAGCAAAAAAGTAGGGAGTTTGAGCAGTTCTTC	CVSGWVVGLKQKSREFEQFF
.	TRBJ2-1	TRBD2	TRBV7-9	TGTGCCAGCAGCGTGACTAGCGGGAGACTTTACAATGAGCAGTTCTTC	CASSVTSGRLYNEQFF
.	TRBJ1-5	TRBD1	TRBV2	TGTGCCAGCAGGGCCCACAGGGGAAGAAGCAATCAGCCCCAGCATTTT	CASRAHRGRSNQPQHF
.	TRBJ2-7	TRBD2	TRBV6-6	TGTGCCAGCAGTTACGCGGGGGGTGGGAGAAACGAGCAGTACTTC	CASSYAGGGRNEQYF
.	TRBJ2-1	TRBD2	TRBV19	TGTGCCAGTAGTATTGGAAGCGGGAGGGCCTCAAATGAGCAGTTCTTC	CASSIGSGRASNEQFF
.	TRBJ1-2	.	TRBV29-1	TGCAGCGGCCAAGGGGGGGAGTATGGCTACACCTTC	CSGQGGEYGYTF
.	TRBJ2-5	.	TRBV12-3/TRBV12-4	TGTGCCAGCACCTCCAGGGATCTCGAGACCCAGTACTTC	CASTSRDLETQYF
.	TRBJ2-2	TRBD1	TRBV19	TGTGCCAGTAGTACCCCCACAGGGGTAAGCACCGGGGAGCTGTTTTTT	CASSTPTGVSTGELFF
.	TRBJ2-1	TRBD2	TRBV18	TGTGCCAGCTCACCCCCTCTGGCGACTAGCGGTGACAATGAGCAGTTCTTC	CASSPPLATSGDNEQFF
.	TRBJ2-3	.	TRBV9	TGTGCCAGCGGTCTGGAGAGCACAGATACGCAGTATTTT	CASGLESTDTQYF
.	TRBJ2-7	.	TRBV7-8	TGTGCCAGCAGCTCCCGGGGTTACTCAAGGCCCCACGAGCAGTACTTC	CASSSRGYSRPHEQYF
.	TRBJ2-7	TRBD2	TRBV4-3	TGCGCCAGCAGCCAAGATTGGCGGGAGGGGACGTACGAGCAGTACTTC	CASSQDWREGTYEQYF
.	TRBJ1-1	.	TRBV7-6	TGTGCCAGCAGCTTAGAAGGGAGCCGAGAAGCTTTCTTT	CASSLEGSREAFF
.	TRBJ2-3	TRBD2	TRBV28	TGTGCCAGCAGTTTTGGCTTCTCGGTCGGGAGGTTCACAGATACGCAGTATTTT	CASSFGFSVGRFTDTQYF
.	TRBJ1-2	.	TRBV20-1	TGCAGTGTTAAAGCGCCCTATGGCTACACCTTC	CSVKAPYGYTF
.	TRBJ2-1	TRBD2	TRBV3-1/TRBV3-2	TGTGCCAGCAGCCAAACCGGACTAGCGGGAGACCTCTACAATGAGCAGTTCTTC	CASSQTGLAGDLYNEQFF
.	TRBJ1-2	.	TRBV4-1	TGCGCCAGCAGCCAAGGGGGCTGGCGTGGCTACACCTTC	CASSQGGWRGYTF
.	TRBJ2-7	TRBD2	TRBV27	TGTGCCAGCAGTTTATCCGCTAGCGGCTCCTACGAGCAGTACTTC	CASSLSASGSYEQYF
.	TRBJ2-7	.	TRBV6-5	TGTGCCAGCAGCCCCAACAGGTCCCGCGGAGAGCAGTACTTC	CASSPNRSRGEQYF